This passage covers 18 T cell receptor beta chains from one sample sequenced in a study of CD8 T cells in Susac syndrome. Reverse transcription of roughly 0.5 to 1 ug RNA was carried out with random hexamers. TCRdb processed the immunoSEQ multiplex PCR reads anew with MiXCR; each CDR3 protein has one entry. There are approximately 150,000 distinct CDR3 sequences in the sample; 90% to 95% occur only once, and around 0.079% lies in the top ten. Material: CD4+ T cells from PBMCs. The source is a human donor in good health.

The V gene is TRBV20-1, the J gene TRBJ1-2; 10 bases are shared with TRBD1. Germline V gene data show CDR1 as DFQATT and CDR2 as SNEGSKA (reference sequence). The length of the CDR3 is 16 residues. The J segment lost 2 bases and the V segment lost 3 bases, leaving 9 bases of the junction unmatched. The CDR3 region has the DNA TGCAGTGCTAGTCATCTCGGGGGACAGGGGAACTATGGCTACACCTTC. Translating it yields CSASHLGGQGNYGYTF.

The CDR3 DNA follows: TGCGCCAGCAGCCAAGCTGCTAGCGGAGAGACCCAGTACTTC. Residues: CASSQAASGETQYF. The chain couples TRBV4-3 to TRBJ2-5; the match to TRBD2 covers 7 bases. V shed 1 base and J 4 bases; nucleotides not matched to a gene: 3. There are 14 residues in the CDR3. The V gene's germline CDR1 is LGHNA and CDR2 YSLEER.

The rearrangement links TRBV7-2 to TRBJ2-7, with no clear D. The CDR3 covers 12 residues. Trimming took off 5 bases at V and 3 bases at J, with 8 bases between the two ends. Germline V CDR1 and CDR2: SGHTA, FQGNSA. The CDR3, as DNA: TGTGCCAGCAGCCGTGGCATCTACGAGCAGTACTTC. It encodes CASSRGIYEQYF.

The genes are TRBV7-3 and TRBJ1-1; a possible D gene is TRBD1 (5 bases). V gave up 1 base and J gave up 1 base, with 7 bases separating them. The CDR3 runs to 14 residues. The germline gives CDR1 SGHTA, CDR2 FQGTGA. The CDR3 here is CASSLSRENTEAFF. CDR3 nucleotides: TGTGCCAGCAGCTTAAGCAGGGAGAACACTGAAGCTTTCTTT. Based on the CDR3 plus reference TRBV7-3 and TRBJ1-1, the full variable domain is GAGVSQTPSNKVTEKGKYVELRCDPISGHTALYWYRQSLGQGPEFLIYFQGTGAADDSGLPNDRFFAVRPEGSVSTLKIQRTERGDSAVYLCASSLSRENTEAFFGQGTRLTVV.

The V and J genes are TRBV25-1 and TRBJ1-5, with D perhaps matching TRBD1 (6 bases). Deletions cut 4 bases from V and 2 bases from J, with 30 bases between. The CDR3 loop spans 21 amino acids. Per germline, CDR1 MGHDK and CDR2 SYGVNS. The CDR3, as DNA: TGTGCCAGCAGTGGATCCCCGTTTCGGGACACTGAAAGATGTGGCAATCAGCCCCAGCATTTT. Its translation is CASSGSPFRDTERCGNQPQHF.

The rearrangement uses TRBV24-1 and TRBJ2-1; 14 nucleotides agree with TRBD2. V trimming: 4 bases; J trimming: 8 bases; junction bases outside the gene matches: 3. CDR1 is KGHDR, CDR2 SFDVKD, per germline. The CDR3 has 15 amino acids. This CDR3 reads CATSERLAGGDEQFF. The CDR3 coding sequence is TGTGCCACCAGTGAGCGACTAGCGGGAGGGGATGAGCAGTTCTTC.

The chain has TRBV7-2 and TRBJ1-5; 10 bases agree with TRBD1. The germline V gene has CDR1 SGHTA and CDR2 FQGNSA. This CDR3 region has 17 residues. The V and J ends lost 3 bases and 3 bases, in that order; junction bases with no gene match: 8. Written as DNA, the CDR3 is TGTGCCAGCAGCTTCACCGGGACAGGGGCCCCCAATCAGCCCCAGCATTTT. Protein: CASSFTGTGAPNQPQHF.

This chain links TRBV20-1 with TRBJ2-7; D is uncertain. The CDR3 loop spans 12 amino acids. V lost 0 bases to trimming and J lost 4 bases, with 7 bases between them. Germline values: CDR1 DFQATT, CDR2 SNEGSKA (reference sequence). The CDR3 bases are TGCAGTGCTAGAGAATTAACATACGAGCAGTACTTC. Translation gives CSARELTYEQYF.

This chain uses TRBV2 with TRBJ2-5, with 9 bases aligning to TRBD2. Germline values: CDR1 SNHLY, CDR2 FYNNEI. The CDR3 covers 13 residues. Trimming at V came to 7 bases and at J to 4 bases, leaving 4 bases not matched to a gene. CDR3 sequence: CASKRGAGETQYF. The DNA of the CDR3 is TGTGCCAGCAAGCGGGGGGCCGGAGAGACCCAGTACTTC.

The chain has TRBV4-2 and TRBJ2-1; 10 bases line up with TRBD2. Germline V gives CDR1 LGHNA, CDR2 YNFKEQ. This CDR3 is 17 amino acids long. Unmatched junction bases numbered 3, after V lost 1 base and J lost 0 bases. The CDR3 reads CASSQAPSGSSYNEQFF. The CDR3 DNA sequence: TGTGCCAGCAGCCAAGCCCCTAGCGGGAGCTCCTACAATGAGCAGTTCTTC.

In its sample, this clonotype was seen a few times. The chain couples TRBV20-1 to TRBJ2-7; possibly TRBD2 for D (6 bases). CDR1 and CDR2 from the germline V gene are DFQATT and SNEGSKA (reference sequence). The CDR3 sequence is 12 residues long. The V end was cut by 3 bases, the J end by 0 bases, with 6 bases between. The CDR3 protein is CSARTSSYEQYF. The CDR3 nucleotides read TGCAGTGCTAGGACTAGCTCCTACGAGCAGTACTTC.

This chain joins TRBV5-1 and TRBJ2-2; 9 bases map to TRBD2. Looked up from germline, CDR1 is SGHRS and CDR2 is YFSETQ. This CDR3 spans 17 amino acids. The junction had 5 bases not matched to a gene; V was cut back by 2 bases and J by 0 bases. DNA of the CDR3: TGCGCCAGCAGCTTTCTAGCGGGGTACGCGAACACCGGGGAGCTGTTTTTT. Amino acid sequence: CASSFLAGYANTGELFF.

CDR3 sequence reads: CASNQGSSGANVLTF. Written as DNA, the CDR3 is TGTGCCAGCAACCAGGGAAGCTCTGGGGCCAACGTCCTGACTTTC. The chain is built from TRBV2 and TRBJ2-6; TRBD1 might be the D (5 bases). Deletions cut 7 bases from V and 0 bases from J, with 10 bases between. CDR1 and CDR2 (germline): SNHLY, FYNNEI. This CDR3 is 15 amino acids long.

CDR3 coding DNA: TGTGCCATCAGTGAGTCTGAAGGAGGCTACACCTTC. Amino acid sequence: CAISESEGGYTF. The chain employs TRBV10-3 and TRBJ1-2, with D uncertain. With 0 bases removed from V and 8 bases from J, the gap between germline ends came to 7 bases. This CDR3 region has 12 residues. CDR1 and CDR2 (germline): ENHRY, SYGVKD.

This clonotype was found once. CDR3 residues: CASSYSRRGYEQYF. The CDR3 region has the DNA TGTGCCAGCAGTTACTCGCGCAGGGGGTACGAGCAGTACTTC. The chain joins TRBV6-2 or TRBV6-3 to TRBJ2-7; 7 bases are shared with TRBD1. The CDR3 consists of 14 residues. V dropped 0 bases and J dropped 4; count of bases not matched to a gene: 3. Germline CDR1 reads MNHEY; CDR2 reads SVGEGT.

CDR3 DNA: TGTGCCAGCAGCTTGGAAGGGCGAGGGGCCAACGTCCTGACTTTC. Translation: CASSLEGRGANVLTF. V gene TRBV5-6 combines with J gene TRBJ2-6; unclear D gene. The CDR3 runs to 15 residues. Trimming pared 0 bases from V and 4 bases from J, leaving 8 bases between. The germline gives CDR1 SGHDT, CDR2 YYEEEE.

The rearrangement uses TRBV5-1 and TRBJ1-1; D is unclear. The CDR3 length is 17 residues. CDR1 is SGHRS and CDR2 is YFSETQ in the germline V gene. V was trimmed by 0 bases and J by 8 bases, leaving 23 bases between them. CDR3 residues: CASSLEPRTPGKNEAFF. The CDR3, as DNA: TGCGCCAGCAGCTTGGAACCACGAACTCCCGGAAAAAACGAAGCTTTCTTT.

The chain combines TRBV28 with TRBJ2-7; 13 bases are shared with TRBD2. The germline CDR1 and CDR2 sequences are MDHEN and SYDVKM. The CDR3 is 16 residues long. J was trimmed by 6 bases and V by 4 bases; bases with no gene match: 9. The CDR3 region has the DNA TGTGCCAGCAGTTCATCCACTAGCGGGAGGGCGCTCGAGCAGTACTTC. This codes for CASSSSTSGRALEQYF.